The clone carrying this TCR beta chain was counted many times. No antigen is known for it. Between the trimmed V and J ends, which lost 4 bases and 0 bases, there was a span of 11 bases. This CDR3 contains 14 residues. Germline V lookup: CDR1 DFQATT, CDR2 SNEGSKA (reference sequence). These data originate in a study of identical twins. Study observations and caveats: Invariant MAIT and iNKT cells are populations that could partly confound zero-insertion analyses.

Template switching added a universal primer site, and cDNA bore unique molecular identifiers. Each CDR3 protein gets one entry after TCRdb re-called the 5' RACE reads with MiXCR. The data hold some 1,600,000 distinct CDR3 sequences, with 32% observed a single time. The source of this sequence is a newborn girl in good health. The sequenced material came from cord blood. The chain joins TRBV20-1 to TRBJ2-3, with TRBD2 as a possible D gene (6 bases). CDR3 loop: CSAKYSGSTDTQYF. The CDR3 DNA reads as TGCAGTGCTAAATACAGCGGGAGCACAGATACGCAGTATTTT.